A single sample gave rise to the 13 T cell receptor beta chains below, sequenced in a study of blood T cells in healthy people across ages. For the second PCR, which ran for roughly 6 to 12 cycles, a sample-barcoded 5' primer and a J-beta primer mix were used. TCRdb reprocessed the 5' RACE reads via MiXCR and lists one record per CDR3 protein. Among hundreds of thousands of distinct CDR3 sequences, just under 25% were seen once, and the ten largest hold under 9.5%. These data also formed part of another study, on T cells of mothers and their children.

What was sequenced was blood. These receptors originate from a boy aged 5-17 years in good health.

DNA for the CDR3: TGTGCCAGCAGTTACGCGGACAGGAATAATTCACCCCTCCACTTT. Translating gives CASSYADRNNSPLHF. The gene calls are TRBV6-5 and TRBJ1-6; TRBD1 matches at 7 bases. CDR1 and CDR2 (germline): MNHEY, SVGAGI. The CDR3 is 15 residues long. The V segment lost 2 bases and the J segment 5 bases; nucleotides outside the gene matches: 3.

The chain has TRBV7-3 and TRBJ1-4; D uncertain. Germline values: CDR1 SGHTA, CDR2 FQGTGA. V was shortened by 0 bases and J by 3 bases, with 2 bases between the two germline ends. CDR3 length equals 13 residues. The CDR3 DNA reads TGTGCCAGCAGCTTAACTGCTAATGAAAAACTGTTTTTT. It translates to CASSLTANEKLFF. The whole variable domain, remainder taken from reference TRBV7-3 and TRBJ1-4, is GAGVSQTPSNKVTEKGKYVELRCDPISGHTALYWYRQSLGQGPEFLIYFQGTGAADDSGLPNDRFFAVRPEGSVSTLKIQRTERGDSAVYLCASSLTANEKLFFGSGTQLSVL.

This clonotype has a handful of counts. The junction departs from the called germline gene at one end, perhaps through a read error. The chain has TRBV6-5 and TRBJ1-3; TRBD1 might be the D (5 bases). The CDR3 totals 13 residues. Germline loops: CDR1 MNHEY, CDR2 SVGAGI. This CDR3 reads CASSSGSGNTIHF. The DNA for the CDR3 is TGTGCCAGCAGTTCAGGGTCGGGAAACACCATACATTTT.

J is TRBJ1-3 and V is TRBV14; tentatively, D is TRBD1 (6 bases). The length of the CDR3 is 14 residues. Between the trimmed V and J ends, which lost 5 bases and 0 bases, there was a span of 8 bases. The germline CDR1 and CDR2 sequences are SGHDN and FVKESK. The CDR3 DNA reads as TGTGCCAGCAGCGACAGGAGCTCTGGAAACACCATATATTTT. Protein product: CASSDRSSGNTIYF. Looking up the rest from reference TRBV14 and TRBJ1-3 gives the full variable domain: EAGVTQFPSHSVIEKGQTVTLRCDPISGHDNLYWYRRVMGKEIKFLLHFVKESKQDESGMPNNRFLAERTGGTYSTLKVQPAELEDSGVYFCASSDRSSGNTIYFGEGSWLTVV.

This clonotype has just a few counts. The chain employs TRBV6-1 and TRBJ1-1, with TRBD1 matching 9 bases. The V segment lost 8 bases and the J segment 6 bases; nucleotides outside the gene matches: 10. CDR1 and CDR2 (germline): MNHNS, SASEGT. This CDR3 is 14 amino acids long. For the CDR3, the DNA is TGTGCCAGCGTACCCGGGACAGGGCAAGCTGAAGCTTTCTTT. Residues: CASVPGTGQAEAFF.

The CDR3 DNA reads TGCGCCAGCAGCTGGGGAGGACTAGCGGGAGGAAACTACGAGCAGTACTTC. It encodes CASSWGGLAGGNYEQYF. The rearrangement uses TRBV5-1 and TRBJ2-7, with 14 bases fitting TRBD2. Germline values: CDR1 SGHRS, CDR2 YFSETQ. This CDR3 has 17 amino acids. The V and J ends lost 3 bases and 3 bases, in that order; junction bases with no gene match: 8.

This chain uses TRBV6-4 with TRBJ2-3; 11 bases are a match to TRBD2. Germline V lookup: CDR1 MRHNA, CDR2 SNTAGT. This CDR3 is 15 amino acids long. Germline trimming cut 3 bases from V and 4 bases from J; bases unmatched to any gene: 3. CDR3 coding DNA: TGTGCCAGCAGTGATGTAGCGGGGGGGGCAGATACGCAGTATTTT. Encoded protein: CASSDVAGGADTQYF.

This clonotype was seen only once. The V call is TRBV25-1, the J call TRBJ2-5; 8 bases line up with TRBD1. With 8 bases clipped from V and 2 bases from J, the junction kept 19 bases outside the gene matches. This CDR3 has 18 residues. Germline lookup yields CDR1 MGHDK and CDR2 SYGVNS. For the CDR3, the DNA is TGTGCCAGCGGCTTGGGACAGGACGAGGATATGGGGCAAGAGACCCAGTACTTC. Its translation: CASGLGQDEDMGQETQYF.

The sample holds a few counts of this clonotype. The chain has TRBV28 and TRBJ2-7; 7 positions match TRBD2. Germline CDR1 and CDR2: MDHEN and SYDVKM. The CDR3 loop spans 16 amino acids. V shed 6 bases, J shed 9 bases, and the junction held 20 bases outside the gene matches. The CDR3 DNA is TGTGCCAGCAGCTCCCTCGGGCTAGCGGACTTGGGCGTGCAGTACTTC. This encodes CASSSLGLADLGVQYF.

With regard to this clonotype: An end of the junction does not agree with germline; a read error may underlie this. This chain joins TRBV6-6 and TRBJ1-4, with D unresolved. The germline gives CDR1 MNHNY, CDR2 SVGAGI (reference sequence). The CDR3 is 15 residues long. CDR3 sequence: CAGSSGLQESPKLFF. The CDR3 nucleotides read TGTGCCGGCAGCTCGGGCCTCCAGGAAAGCCCAAAACTGTTTTTT.

This CDR3 is CASSPRTGANQPQHF. The CDR3 DNA is TGTGCCAGCAGTCCGCGGACAGGGGCCAATCAGCCCCAGCATTTT. This chain connects TRBV28 to TRBJ1-5; 9 bases line up with TRBD1. Trimming took 5 bases from V and 3 from J; bases not matched to a gene: 5. CDR1 and CDR2 from the germline V gene are MDHEN and SYDVKM. There are 15 residues in the CDR3.

This clonotype was seen a few times. The chain uses TRBV7-9 and TRBJ2-1; a weak D match, TRBD1 (5 bases). The CDR3 sequence is 17 residues long. Trimming took 5 bases from V and 1 from J, leaving 18 bases between them. Looked up from germline, CDR1 is SEHNR and CDR2 is FQNEAQ (reference sequence). CDR3 region: CASSTPSRVASYNEQFF. DNA for the CDR3: TGTGCCAGCAGCACCCCCTCCAGGGTAGCATCCTACAATGAGCAGTTCTTC.

This chain joins TRBV29-1 and TRBJ2-7, with 7 bases aligning to TRBD2. The J call may be mistaken, given a closer DNA end match to TRBJ2-1. In germline, CDR1 is SQVTM, CDR2 ANQGSEA. The CDR3 extends over 13 amino acids. The DNA of the CDR3 is TGCAGCGTTGGTCCGAGACTAGCAGAGGAGCAGTTCTTC. This codes for CSVGPRLAEEQFF.